This T cell receptor beta chain is drawn from a study of OX40 agonist ivuxolimab in advanced cancers. The length of the CDR3 is 17 residues. With V trimmed by 3 bases and J by 5 bases, 13 bases remained unmatched. Germline CDR1 and CDR2: MGHDK and SYGVNS. Sequencing used immunoSEQ multiplex PCR; TCRdb keeps in-frame clones, though not all of them. Among some 74,000 clones listed, less than 95% were seen once. As regards this clone: Its antigen remains unknown.

Whole-study results and caveats: The authors also found low normalized T-cell clonal expansion in some nonresponders.

The source material was CD4+ or CD8+ T cells sorted from blood, sampled in a trial of the OX40 agonist ivuxolimab. The TCR was taken from an adult with an advanced solid tumor such as melanoma, head and neck, liver or kidney cancer. The chain has TRBV25-1 and TRBJ1-2, with 9 bases matching TRBD1. CDR3 amino acids: CASSEGPTGGVLYGYTF. CDR3 bases: TGTGCCAGCAGTGAGGGCCCGACAGGGGGTGTTTTATATGGCTACACCTTC.